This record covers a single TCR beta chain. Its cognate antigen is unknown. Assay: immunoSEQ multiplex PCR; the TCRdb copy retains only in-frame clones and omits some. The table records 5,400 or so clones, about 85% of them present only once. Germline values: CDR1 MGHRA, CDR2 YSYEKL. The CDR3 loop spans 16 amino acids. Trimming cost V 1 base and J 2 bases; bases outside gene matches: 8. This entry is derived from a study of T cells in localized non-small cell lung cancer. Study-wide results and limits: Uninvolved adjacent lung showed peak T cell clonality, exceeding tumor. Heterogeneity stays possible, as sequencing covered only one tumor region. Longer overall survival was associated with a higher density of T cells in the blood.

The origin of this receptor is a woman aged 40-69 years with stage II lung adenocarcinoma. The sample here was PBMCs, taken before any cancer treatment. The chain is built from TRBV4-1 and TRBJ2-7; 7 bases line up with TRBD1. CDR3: CASSQVRGRLAYEQYF. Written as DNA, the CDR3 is TGCGCCAGCAGCCAAGTGAGGGGGCGTCTAGCCTACGAGCAGTACTTC.